The T cell receptor (beta chain) described here comes from a study of PD-L1 blockade in urothelial cancer. As for the study in general: It was in the mid-2010s that patients started atezolizumab at 1,200 mg intravenously every 3 weeks. Counts from blood samples showed a median of roughly 130,000 T cells. Blood was evaluated 3 weeks (second dose) and 6 weeks after therapy began.

Germline V CDR1 and CDR2: LNHDA, SQIVND (reference sequence). Trimming took off 5 bases at V and 0 bases at J, with 22 bases between the two ends. This CDR3 has 18 residues. Time point in this sample: pretreatment peripheral blood. For each patient, 1 to 8 samples were obtained, pretreatment and on-treatment. The table came from immunoSEQ multiplex PCR; TCRdb's copy has only in-frame clones and leaves some out. The sample shows 95,000 or so clones, around 86% of them seen only once. The receptor comes from a man in his 60s with urothelial cancer. The material sequenced was PBMCs, taken around atezolizumab (anti-PD-L1) treatment. V is TRBV19 and J is TRBJ1-1; the D gene is possibly TRBD1 (6 bases). The CDR3 sequence is CASSARGLGVEMNTEAFF. The CDR3, as DNA: TGTGCCAGTAGTGCCAGGGGCCTGGGTGTGGAAATGAACACTGAAGCTTTCTTT.